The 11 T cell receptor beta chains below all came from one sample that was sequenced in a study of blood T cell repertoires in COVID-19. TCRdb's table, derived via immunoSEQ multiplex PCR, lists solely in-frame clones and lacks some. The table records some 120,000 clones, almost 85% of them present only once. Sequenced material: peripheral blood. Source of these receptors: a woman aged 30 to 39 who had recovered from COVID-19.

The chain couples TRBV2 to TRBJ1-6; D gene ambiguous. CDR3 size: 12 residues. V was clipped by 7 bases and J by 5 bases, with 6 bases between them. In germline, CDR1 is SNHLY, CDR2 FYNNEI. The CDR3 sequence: CASKSDNSPLHF. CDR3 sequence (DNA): TGTGCCAGCAAGTCAGATAATTCACCCCTCCACTTT.

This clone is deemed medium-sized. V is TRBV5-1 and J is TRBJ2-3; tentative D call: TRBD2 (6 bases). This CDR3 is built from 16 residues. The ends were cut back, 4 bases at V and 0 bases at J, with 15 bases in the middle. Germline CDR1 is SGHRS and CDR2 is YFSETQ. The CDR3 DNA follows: TGCGCCAGCAGCACACGGGACTTTCCTAGCACAGATACGCAGTATTTT. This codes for CASSTRDFPSTDTQYF.

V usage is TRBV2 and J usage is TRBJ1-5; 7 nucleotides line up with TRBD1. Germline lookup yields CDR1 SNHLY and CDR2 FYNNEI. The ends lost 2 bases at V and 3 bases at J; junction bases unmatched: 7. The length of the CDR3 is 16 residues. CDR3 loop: CASSEPPGQSNQPQHF. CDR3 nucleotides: TGTGCCAGCAGTGAACCCCCGGGACAGTCCAATCAGCCCCAGCATTTT.

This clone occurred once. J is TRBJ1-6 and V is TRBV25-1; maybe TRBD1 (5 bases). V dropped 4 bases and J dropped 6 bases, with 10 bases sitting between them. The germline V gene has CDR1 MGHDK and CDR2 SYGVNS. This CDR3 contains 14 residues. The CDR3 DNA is TGTGCCAGCAGTGCAACAGGTTCTAATTCACCCCTCCACTTT. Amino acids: CASSATGSNSPLHF.

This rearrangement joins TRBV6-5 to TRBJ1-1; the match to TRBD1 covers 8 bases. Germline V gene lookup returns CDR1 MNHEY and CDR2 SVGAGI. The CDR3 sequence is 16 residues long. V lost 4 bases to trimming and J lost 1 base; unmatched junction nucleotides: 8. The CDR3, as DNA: TGTGCCAGCAGTTCCGAAGGGACAGGAACGAACACTGAAGCTTTCTTT. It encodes CASSSEGTGTNTEAFF.

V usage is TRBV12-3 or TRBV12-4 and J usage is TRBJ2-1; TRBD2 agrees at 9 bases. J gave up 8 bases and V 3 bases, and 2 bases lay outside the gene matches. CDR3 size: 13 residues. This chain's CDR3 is CASSLGLADEQFF. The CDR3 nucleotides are TGTGCCAGCAGTTTGGGACTAGCCGATGAGCAGTTCTTC.

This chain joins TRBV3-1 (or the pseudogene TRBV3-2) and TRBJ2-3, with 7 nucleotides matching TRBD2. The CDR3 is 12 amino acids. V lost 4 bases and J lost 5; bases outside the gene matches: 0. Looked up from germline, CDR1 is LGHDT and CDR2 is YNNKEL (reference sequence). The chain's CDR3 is CASSLAGDTQYF. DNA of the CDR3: TGTGCCAGCAGCCTAGCGGGAGATACGCAGTATTTT.

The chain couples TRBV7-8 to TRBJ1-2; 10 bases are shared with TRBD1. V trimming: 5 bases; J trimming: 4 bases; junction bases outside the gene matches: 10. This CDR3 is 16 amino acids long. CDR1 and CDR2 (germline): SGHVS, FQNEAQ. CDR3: CASSPGTGVRSYGYTF. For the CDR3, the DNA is TGTGCCAGCAGCCCCGGGACAGGGGTGAGGTCCTATGGCTACACCTTC.

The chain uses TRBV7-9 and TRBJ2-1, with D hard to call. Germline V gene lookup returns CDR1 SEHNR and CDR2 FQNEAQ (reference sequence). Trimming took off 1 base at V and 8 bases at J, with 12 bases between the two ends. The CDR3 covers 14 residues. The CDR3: CASSLVGLFDEQFF. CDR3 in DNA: TGTGCCAGCAGCTTAGTCGGTCTCTTCGATGAGCAGTTCTTC. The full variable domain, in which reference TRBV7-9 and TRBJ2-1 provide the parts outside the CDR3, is DTGVSQNPRHKITKRGQNVTFRCDPISEHNRLYWYRQTLGQGPEFLTYFQNEAQLEKSRLLSDRFSAERPKGSFSTLEIQRTEQGDSAMYLCASSLVGLFDEQFFGPGTRLTVL.

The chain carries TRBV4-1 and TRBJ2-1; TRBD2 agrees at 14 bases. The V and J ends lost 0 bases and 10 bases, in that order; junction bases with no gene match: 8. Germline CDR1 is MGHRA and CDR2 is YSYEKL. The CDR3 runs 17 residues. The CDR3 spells CASSQENLGLAGEEQFF. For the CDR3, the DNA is TGCGCCAGCAGCCAAGAAAACTTGGGACTAGCGGGAGAGGAGCAGTTCTTC.

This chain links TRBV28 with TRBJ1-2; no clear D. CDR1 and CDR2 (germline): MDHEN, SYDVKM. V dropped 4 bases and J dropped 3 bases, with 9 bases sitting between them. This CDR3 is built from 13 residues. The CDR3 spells CASSSPPHYGYTF. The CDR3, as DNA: TGTGCCAGCAGTTCCCCCCCTCACTATGGCTACACCTTC.